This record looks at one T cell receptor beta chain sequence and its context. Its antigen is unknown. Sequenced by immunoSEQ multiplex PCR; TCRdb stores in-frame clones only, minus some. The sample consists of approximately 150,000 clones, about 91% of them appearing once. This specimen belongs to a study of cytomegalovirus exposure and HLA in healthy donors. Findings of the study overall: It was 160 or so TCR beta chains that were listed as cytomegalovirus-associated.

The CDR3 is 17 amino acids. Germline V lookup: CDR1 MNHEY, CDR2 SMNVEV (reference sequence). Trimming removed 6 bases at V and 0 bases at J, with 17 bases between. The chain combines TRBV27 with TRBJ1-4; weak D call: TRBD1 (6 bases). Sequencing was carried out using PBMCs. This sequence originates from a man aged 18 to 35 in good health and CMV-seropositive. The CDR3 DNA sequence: TGTGCCAGCAGCTCAACGAAATCAGGGGCAACTAATGAAAAACTGTTTTTT. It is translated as CASSSTKSGATNEKLFF.